These 22 T cell receptor beta chains originate from one sample sequenced in a study of shared clonotypes between healthy human individuals. The assay was immunoSEQ multiplex PCR, and TCRdb's table has in-frame clones only and misses some. The table has about 960,000 clones, approximately 80% seen once. Sample: memory CD4+ T cells sorted from blood. As to subset: CD45RA-negative fraction. The source of these receptors is a man between 18 and 29 years old in good health.

The rearrangement uses TRBV2 and TRBJ2-7; tentative D call: TRBD2 (6 bases). The CDR3 is made up of 13 amino acids. Trimming removed 8 bases at V and 3 bases at J, with 14 bases between. Germline assignment: CDR1 SNHLY and CDR2 FYNNEI. The CDR3 DNA sequence: TGTGCCAGCGGTATAGGAGGGAACTACGAGCAGTACTTC. Its translation: CASGIGGNYEQYF.

The chain carries TRBV18 and TRBJ1-3; possible D gene TRBD1, 5 bases. Per germline, CDR1 KGHSH and CDR2 LQKENI. This CDR3 has 13 amino acids. The V end lost 7 bases, the J end lost 4 bases, and 11 bases lay between the germline ends. CDR3 sequence reads: CASLGTPGNTIYF. The CDR3 region has the DNA TGTGCCAGCTTGGGGACTCCAGGAAACACCATATATTTT.

The V gene is TRBV19, the J gene TRBJ1-1, with D perhaps TRBD1 (5 bases). This CDR3 has 13 residues. V lost 2 bases, J lost 8 bases, and 12 bases lay in between. Germline V CDR1 and CDR2: LNHDA, SQIVND (reference sequence). The CDR3 loop reads CASSILRGEEAFF. The CDR3, as DNA: TGTGCCAGTAGTATACTCCGAGGGGAAGAAGCTTTCTTT.

The chain couples TRBV7-9 to TRBJ1-2, with D tentatively TRBD1 (6 bases). V lost 1 base and J lost 7, with 16 bases in between. Per the germline V gene, CDR1 is SEHNR and CDR2 is FQNEAQ (reference sequence). The CDR3 has 15 amino acids. CDR3 DNA sequence: TGTGCCAGCAGCTTAGAGGTTGGGCAGGGGATTGGCTACACCTTC. This gives the protein CASSLEVGQGIGYTF.

This clone has a handful of counts. Additional DNA sequences in this sample encode the identical CDR3. This chain links TRBV6-1 with TRBJ1-5; D is unresolved. The V gene lost 2 bases and the J gene lost 4 bases, with 6 bases spanning the gap. The CDR3 is made up of 13 amino acids. Germline V lookup: CDR1 MNHNS, CDR2 SASEGT. CDR3 DNA: TGTGCCAGCAGTGAATCGGGAAATCAGCCCCAGCATTTT. Amino acids: CASSESGNQPQHF.

The chain has TRBV7-6 and TRBJ2-3, with TRBD1 matching 9 bases. The V gene's germline CDR1 is SGHVS and CDR2 FNYEAQ. The CDR3 is 16 amino acids. The junction had 8 bases not matched to a gene; V was cut back by 5 bases and J by 2 bases. The CDR3 reads CASSAGQGRNTDTQYF. The CDR3 coding sequence is TGTGCCAGCAGCGCTGGACAGGGGCGAAACACAGATACGCAGTATTTT.

The rearrangement uses TRBV18 and TRBJ2-7, with 10 bases identical to TRBD2. The CDR3 has 14 residues. J was trimmed by 6 bases and V by 3 bases; bases with no gene match: 5. The germline CDR1 and CDR2 sequences are KGHSH and LQKENI. The CDR3 region has the DNA TGTGCCAGCTCACCGGCTAGCGGGAGTCGCGAGCAGTACTTC. Translating it yields CASSPASGSREQYF.

Comment on this clone: The same CDR3 is also encoded by other DNA sequences in this sample. J is TRBJ1-5 and V is TRBV28, with D uncertain. Germline assignment: CDR1 MDHEN and CDR2 SYDVKM. CDR3 length: 13 residues. V was cut by 5 bases and J by 1 base, with 6 bases left in between. CDR3 protein: CASSTDSNQPQHF. The CDR3 DNA reads TGTGCCAGCAGTACCGACAGCAATCAGCCCCAGCATTTT.

The gene calls are TRBV7-9 and TRBJ2-5; unclear D gene. V lost 1 base to trimming and J lost 3 bases, with 9 bases between them. CDR3 length: 14 residues. CDR1 is SEHNR, CDR2 FQNEAQ, per germline (reference sequence). CDR3 sequence: CASSLGDKKETQYF. The CDR3 DNA reads as TGTGCCAGCAGCTTAGGAGATAAGAAAGAGACCCAGTACTTC. Drawing the rest from reference TRBV7-9 and TRBJ2-5, the complete variable domain is DTGVSQNPRHKITKRGQNVTFRCDPISEHNRLYWYRQTLGQGPEFLTYFQNEAQLEKSRLLSDRFSAERPKGSFSTLEIQRTEQGDSAMYLCASSLGDKKETQYFGPGTRLLVL.

This rearrangement joins TRBV9 to TRBJ2-3; D not resolved. Trimming left V 2 bases short and J 6 bases short, with 10 bases between. Germline-derived CDR1 and CDR2 are SGDLS and YYNGEE. CDR3 length: 13 residues. CDR3: CASSVSRGDTQYF. The CDR3 bases are TGTGCCAGCAGCGTTTCCCGAGGTGATACGCAGTATTTT.

This clone was found many times. V is TRBV2 and J is TRBJ1-2; D ambiguous. The CDR3 has 15 residues. The germline V gene has CDR1 SNHLY and CDR2 FYNNEI. V lost 3 bases to trimming and J lost 6 bases, with 17 bases between them. This CDR3 is CASSDYYAERDGYTF. The CDR3 DNA reads TGTGCCAGCAGTGACTATTATGCCGAGAGGGATGGCTACACCTTC.

The chain has TRBV30 and TRBJ2-7; a possible D gene is TRBD1 (5 bases). This CDR3 is 16 amino acids long. Germline CDR1 reads GTSNPN; CDR2 reads SVGIG (reference sequence). Deletions cut 5 bases from V and 2 bases from J, with 22 bases between. The CDR3: CAWVSIGSGPTYEQYF. Written as DNA, the CDR3 is TGTGCCTGGGTTTCCATCGGGTCAGGGCCGACCTACGAGCAGTACTTC.

This chain joins TRBV7-9 and TRBJ2-3; 7 bases agree with TRBD2. This CDR3 spans 15 amino acids. The V gene end was trimmed by 9 bases and the J gene end by 6 bases; junction bases not matched to a gene: 15. Germline lookup yields CDR1 SEHNR and CDR2 FQNEAQ (reference sequence). The CDR3 coding sequence is TGTGCCAGTAGGTTATTGAGCGGGGCGGAGGATACGCAGTATTTT. It codes for CASRLLSGAEDTQYF. The variable domain in full, completed from reference TRBV7-9 and TRBJ2-3, reads DTGVSQNPRHKITKRGQNVTFRCDPISEHNRLYWYRQTLGQGPEFLTYFQNEAQLEKSRLLSDRFSAERPKGSFSTLEIQRTEQGDSAMYLCASRLLSGAEDTQYFGPGTRLTVL.

This clone was observed once. No conserved phenylalanine or tryptophan ends this CDR3, so it is likely a read error. The limits of the CDR3 on the DNA are not certain, so only TCRdb's listed CDR3 is given. The chain combines TRBV6-1 with TRBJ1-2. Per the germline V gene, CDR1 is MNHNS and CDR2 is SASEGT. Termini included, the CDR3 measures 13 amino acids. CDR3 protein: CASSEIWVNELIP.

The chain has TRBV28 and TRBJ1-2; 8 bases are a match to TRBD1. In germline, CDR1 is MDHEN, CDR2 SYDVKM. J lost 5 bases, V lost 6 bases, and 11 bases had no gene match. This CDR3 has 15 amino acids. This CDR3 is CASRPIGTGSYGYTF. The CDR3 coding sequence is TGTGCCAGCAGGCCCATAGGGACAGGCTCATATGGCTACACCTTC.

The chain links TRBV6-5 to TRBJ1-2; no definite D call. This CDR3 comprises 13 residues. V was cut by 6 bases and J by 0 bases, with 8 bases left in between. Germline V gives CDR1 MNHEY, CDR2 SVGAGI. The CDR3 region has the DNA TGTGCCAGCAGGGCGGACCCTAACTATGGCTACACCTTC. Its translation is CASRADPNYGYTF.

Only one count was recorded for this clone. The J gene is TRBJ1-5, the V gene TRBV19; D is possibly TRBD1 (5 bases). This CDR3 has 15 amino acids. CDR1 is LNHDA and CDR2 is SQIVND in the germline V gene (reference sequence). Trimming pared 7 bases from V and 0 bases from J, leaving 13 bases between. As DNA, the CDR3 is TGTGCCAGTAAGTTTGACAGAATTAGCAATCAGCCCCAGCATTTT. This translates into CASKFDRISNQPQHF.

The genes are TRBV30 and TRBJ1-5; D remains ambiguous. With 3 bases removed from V and 9 bases from J, the gap between germline ends came to 15 bases. The CDR3 contains 13 residues. Germline loops: CDR1 GTSNPN, CDR2 SVGIG (reference sequence). CDR3 nucleotide sequence: TGTGCCTGGAGCAAGCAGGAAAGGGCGCCCCAGCATTTT. Translated: CAWSKQERAPQHF. Combining the CDR3 with reference TRBV30 and TRBJ1-5 gives the whole variable domain SQTIHQWPATLVQPVGSPLSLECTVEGTSNPNLYWYRQAAGRGLQLLFYSVGIGQISSEVPQNLSASRPQDRQFILSSKKLLLSDSGFYLCAWSKQERAPQHFGDGTRLSIL.

The rearrangement links TRBV10-1 to TRBJ1-1; tentative D call: TRBD1 (5 bases). V was trimmed by 4 bases and J by 1 base, leaving 7 bases between them. The CDR3 sequence is 13 residues long. CDR1 and CDR2 from the germline V gene are WNHNN and SYGVQD (reference sequence). CDR3 residues: CASSGQPNTEAFF. The CDR3 nucleotides are TGCGCCAGCAGTGGACAGCCGAACACTGAAGCTTTCTTT.

The chain combines TRBV5-1 with TRBJ2-1; D unresolved. CDR3 length: 14 residues. The ends were cut back, 4 bases at V and 8 bases at J, with 16 bases in the middle. The germline gives CDR1 SGHRS, CDR2 YFSETQ. This CDR3 reads CASSLQGLPDEQFF. The CDR3 region has the DNA TGCGCCAGCAGCCTCCAAGGGCTCCCCGATGAGCAGTTCTTC.

On this clone: Other DNA variants within this sample encode the same CDR3. Written as DNA, the CDR3 is TGTGCCAGCAGACCTACAGGGGGCTATGGCTACACCTTC. It yields the protein CASRPTGGYGYTF. The genes are TRBV6-6 and TRBJ1-2; 8 bases are a match to TRBD1. Unmatched junction bases numbered 4, after V lost 6 bases and J lost 4 bases. Germline V gene lookup returns CDR1 MNHNY and CDR2 SVGAGI (reference sequence). This CDR3 comprises 13 residues.

The chain joins TRBV28 to TRBJ1-2; a possible D gene is TRBD1 (5 bases). Trimming stripped 5 bases from V and 0 bases from J, with 10 bases between. The germline CDR1 and CDR2 sequences are MDHEN and SYDVKM. The CDR3 is 14 amino acids. CDR3 DNA: TGTGCCAGCAGTGGGGCTGGAGCTAACTATGGCTACACCTTC. It is translated as CASSGAGANYGYTF.